This T cell receptor beta chain stems from a study of shared clonotypes between healthy human individuals. Trimming cost V 2 bases and J 0 bases, with 22 bases left between them. The germline V gene encodes CDR1 LGHNT and CDR2 FRNRAP. The CDR3 is 20 residues long. TCRdb's table, derived via immunoSEQ multiplex PCR, lists solely in-frame clones and lacks some. The sample holds approximately 2.1 million clones; approximately 95% are singletons and the top ten take 0.39%. Sequencing was performed on naive CD4+ T cells from PBMCs. As to subset: CD45RA+ positively selected. This clonotype originated in a man between 18 and 29 years old in good health. Some clones in this sample may be carry-over from other donors' samples. V usage is TRBV12-5 and J usage is TRBJ1-4; weak D call: TRBD1 (6 bases). The chain's CDR3 is CASGLPHEHLRGATNEKLFF. DNA for the CDR3: TGTGCTAGTGGTTTGCCGCATGAACATCTTAGGGGGGCAACTAATGAAAAACTGTTTTTT.